The 7 T cell receptor beta chains below all came from one sample that was sequenced in a study of low-dose radiotherapy and immunotherapy resistance in tumors. With TRAV- and TRBV-specific primers, first-strand cDNA was made, covering the alpha and beta chains. The authors amplified TCRs for approximately 18 PCR cycles with a constant-region primer and a V-primer adapter. TCRdb reprocessed the reads with MiXCR, giving one entry per CDR3 protein. The table shows 60,000 to 90,000 distinct CDR3 sequences, with 31% occurring only once. Time point noted: before trial treatment. The sequencing used PBMCs, collected before treatment. These receptors all stem from a female donor with ovarian cancer.

This clonotype was found once. The chain carries TRBV6-6 and TRBJ2-1, with D uncertain. The CDR3 sequence is 15 residues long. CDR1 MNHNY and CDR2 SVGAGI come from the germline V gene (reference sequence). With 4 bases removed from V and 5 bases from J, the gap between germline ends came to 15 bases. The CDR3, as DNA: TGTGCCAGCAGTTCCCCCGGACGAACGAACAATGAGCAGTTCTTC. Its protein product is CASSSPGRTNNEQFF.

To note about this clonotype: One end of the junction fails to match germline, which may point to a read error. CDR3 sequence reads: CASSPIGLAGGPPTDTQYF. DNA of the CDR3: TGCGCCAGCAGCCCCATCGGACTAGCGGGGGGCCCGCCAACAGATACGCAGTATTTT. The V and J genes are TRBV7-3 and TRBJ2-3; 14 bases fit TRBD2. CDR3 length: 19 amino acids. Germline V gene sequence: CDR1 SGHTA, CDR2 FQGTGA.

This sequence joins TRBV4-1 and TRBJ1-1, with D perhaps TRBD1 (6 bases). There are 14 residues in the CDR3. Per germline, CDR1 MGHRA and CDR2 YSYEKL. Trimming removed 2 bases from V and 10 bases from J, with 17 bases in between. The CDR3 sequence is CASSQPTGRGPAFF. Written as DNA, the CDR3 is TGCGCCAGCAGCCAACCGACCGGCAGGGGACCAGCTTTCTTT.

This clonotype was picked up many times. V is TRBV9 and J is TRBJ1-1; D is unclear. CDR3 length: 15 amino acids. Germline loops: CDR1 SGDLS, CDR2 YYNGEE. Deletions cut 0 bases from V and 0 bases from J, with 9 bases between. CDR3 bases: TGTGCCAGCAGCGTAGGTGGAGGACTGAACACTGAAGCTTTCTTT. Translation gives CASSVGGGLNTEAFF.

V and J are TRBV6-5 and TRBJ2-3; a possible D gene is TRBD2 (6 bases). Germline V lookup: CDR1 MNHEY, CDR2 SVGAGI. This CDR3 is 13 amino acids long. The V gene lost 8 bases and the J gene lost 1 base, with 10 bases spanning the gap. CDR3 in DNA: TGTGCCAGCGTACAGCGGGGCACAGATACGCAGTATTTT. It yields the protein CASVQRGTDTQYF.

This clonotype appeared many times. The DNA of the CDR3 is TGTGCCAGCAGTTACTCGGGGACTAGCGGGCGGCGTGGGAATGAGCAGTTCTTC. Residues: CASSYSGTSGRRGNEQFF. This chain connects TRBV6-6 to TRBJ2-1; the match to TRBD2 covers 12 bases. V dropped 0 bases and J dropped 7; count of bases not matched to a gene: 10. Germline CDR1 is MNHNY and CDR2 is SVGAGI (reference sequence). CDR3 size: 18 residues.

This clonotype was observed many times. V is TRBV11-3 and J is TRBJ2-1; possibly TRBD2 for D (5 bases). Germline V CDR1 and CDR2: SGHNT, YENEEA. The CDR3 totals 11 residues. Trimming shortened V by 5 bases and J by 7 bases, and 6 bases separated the two germline ends. CDR3 amino acids: CASSRRNEQFF. For the CDR3, the DNA is TGTGCCAGCAGCCGGAGGAATGAGCAGTTCTTC.